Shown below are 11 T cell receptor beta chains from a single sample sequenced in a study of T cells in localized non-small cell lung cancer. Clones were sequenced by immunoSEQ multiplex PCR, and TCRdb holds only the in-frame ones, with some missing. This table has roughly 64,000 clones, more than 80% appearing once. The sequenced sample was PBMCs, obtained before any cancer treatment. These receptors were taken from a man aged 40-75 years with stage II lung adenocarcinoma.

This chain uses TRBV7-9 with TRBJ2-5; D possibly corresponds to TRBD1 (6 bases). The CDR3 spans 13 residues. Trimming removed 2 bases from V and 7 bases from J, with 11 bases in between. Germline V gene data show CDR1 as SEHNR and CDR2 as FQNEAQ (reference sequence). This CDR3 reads CASSLQGSGTQYF. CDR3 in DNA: TGTGCCAGCAGCTTACAGGGGTCCGGGACCCAGTACTTC. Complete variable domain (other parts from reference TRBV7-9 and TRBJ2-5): DTGVSQNPRHKITKRGQNVTFRCDPISEHNRLYWYRQTLGQGPEFLTYFQNEAQLEKSRLLSDRFSAERPKGSFSTLEIQRTEQGDSAMYLCASSLQGSGTQYFGPGTRLLVL.

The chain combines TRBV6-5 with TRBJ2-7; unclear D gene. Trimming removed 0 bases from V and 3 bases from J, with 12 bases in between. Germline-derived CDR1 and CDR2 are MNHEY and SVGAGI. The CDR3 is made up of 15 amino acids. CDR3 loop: CASSYSKIRNYEQYF. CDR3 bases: TGTGCCAGCAGTTACTCGAAGATCAGGAACTACGAGCAGTACTTC.

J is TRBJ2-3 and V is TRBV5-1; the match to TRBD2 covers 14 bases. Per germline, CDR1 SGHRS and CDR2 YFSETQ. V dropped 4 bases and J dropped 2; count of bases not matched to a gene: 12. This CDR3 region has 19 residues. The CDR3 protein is CASSTGLAGGRSVTDTQYF. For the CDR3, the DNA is TGCGCCAGCAGCACCGGACTAGCGGGAGGACGTTCGGTCACAGATACGCAGTATTTT. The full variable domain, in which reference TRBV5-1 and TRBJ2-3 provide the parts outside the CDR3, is KAGVTQTPRYLIKTRGQQVTLSCSPISGHRSVSWYQQTPGQGLQFLFEYFSETQRNKGNFPGRFSGRQFSNSRSEMNVSTLELGDSALYLCASSTGLAGGRSVTDTQYFGPGTRLTVL.

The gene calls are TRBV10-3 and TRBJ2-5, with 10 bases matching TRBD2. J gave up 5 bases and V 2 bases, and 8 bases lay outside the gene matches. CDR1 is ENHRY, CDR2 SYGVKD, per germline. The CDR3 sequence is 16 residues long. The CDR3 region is CAISEGASGRGETQYF. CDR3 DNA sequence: TGTGCCATCAGTGAGGGGGCTAGCGGGAGAGGGGAGACCCAGTACTTC.

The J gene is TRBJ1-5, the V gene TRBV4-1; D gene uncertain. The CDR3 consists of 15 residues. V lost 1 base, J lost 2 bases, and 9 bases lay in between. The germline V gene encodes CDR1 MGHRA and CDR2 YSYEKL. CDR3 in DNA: TGCGCCAGCAGCCAAGCCTCCTTGGGCAATCAGCCCCAGCATTTT. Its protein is CASSQASLGNQPQHF.

CDR3 nucleotides: TGCGCCAGCAGCCAAGGGGACGTACCCAATCAGCCCCAGCATTTT. Translated, it gives CASSQGDVPNQPQHF. The V and J genes are TRBV4-3 and TRBJ1-5; perhaps TRBD1 as D (5 bases). This CDR3 comprises 15 residues. Trimming pared 1 base from V and 3 bases from J, leaving 10 bases between. Germline values: CDR1 LGHNA, CDR2 YSLEER.

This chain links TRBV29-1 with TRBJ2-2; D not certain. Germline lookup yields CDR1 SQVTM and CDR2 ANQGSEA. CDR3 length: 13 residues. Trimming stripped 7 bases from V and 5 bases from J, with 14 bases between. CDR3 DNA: TGCAGCGCCTCAACTCTGGGGACCGGGGAGCTGTTTTTT. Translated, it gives CSASTLGTGELFF.

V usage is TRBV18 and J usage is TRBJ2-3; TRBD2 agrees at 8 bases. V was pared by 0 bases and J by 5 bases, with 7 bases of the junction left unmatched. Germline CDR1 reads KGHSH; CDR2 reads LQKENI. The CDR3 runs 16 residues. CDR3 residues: CASSPPSGTAIDTQYF. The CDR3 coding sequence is TGTGCCAGCTCACCACCTAGCGGGACGGCTATAGATACGCAGTATTTT.

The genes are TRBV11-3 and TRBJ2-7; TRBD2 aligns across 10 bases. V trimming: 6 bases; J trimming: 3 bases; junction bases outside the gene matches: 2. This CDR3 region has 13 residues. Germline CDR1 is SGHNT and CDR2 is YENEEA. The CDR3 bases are TGTGCCAGCAGTCTAGCGGGGGTCTACGAGCAGTACTTC. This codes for CASSLAGVYEQYF.

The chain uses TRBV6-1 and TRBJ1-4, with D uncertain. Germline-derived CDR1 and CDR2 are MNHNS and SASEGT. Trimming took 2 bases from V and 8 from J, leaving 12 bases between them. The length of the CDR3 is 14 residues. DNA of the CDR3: TGTGCCAGCAGTGAATTGACGCAGCTAGAAAAACTGTTTTTT. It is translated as CASSELTQLEKLFF.

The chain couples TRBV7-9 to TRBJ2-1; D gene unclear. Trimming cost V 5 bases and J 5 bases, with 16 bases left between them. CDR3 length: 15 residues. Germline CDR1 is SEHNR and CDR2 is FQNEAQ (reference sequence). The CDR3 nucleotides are TGTGCCAGCAGCAACCTTACCGCATCCCACAATGAGCAGTTCTTC. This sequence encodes CASSNLTASHNEQFF. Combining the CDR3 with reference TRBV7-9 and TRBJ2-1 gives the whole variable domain DTGVSQNPRHKITKRGQNVTFRCDPISEHNRLYWYRQTLGQGPEFLTYFQNEAQLEKSRLLSDRFSAERPKGSFSTLEIQRTEQGDSAMYLCASSNLTASHNEQFFGPGTRLTVL.